These 9 T cell receptor beta chains share one sample of origin, sequenced in a study of neoadjuvant nivolumab and ipilimumab in lung cancer. Only in-frame clones appear in the TCRdb table, and some are missing; sequencing was by immunoSEQ multiplex PCR. The table has 25,000 to 35,000 clones, under 95% seen once. The sample was peripheral blood, taken after neoadjuvant nivolumab, alone or with ipilimumab, at or shortly before surgery. These receptors were taken from an adult with non-small cell lung cancer.

CDR3: CSVRASGTMGEQFF. CDR3 DNA: TGCAGCGTTAGGGCTAGCGGGACGATGGGAGAGCAGTTCTTC. This chain links TRBV29-1 with TRBJ2-1, with 9 positions matching TRBD2. This CDR3 region has 14 residues. Per germline, CDR1 SQVTM and CDR2 ANQGSEA. V shed 5 bases and J 10 bases; nucleotides not matched to a gene: 12.

The chain links TRBV5-1 to TRBJ2-7, with 7 bases identical to TRBD2. Germline values: CDR1 SGHRS, CDR2 YFSETQ. There are 14 residues in the CDR3. V was clipped by 1 base and J by 6 bases; unmatched bases: 7. CDR3 region: CASSLQAGDSEQYF. The CDR3 coding sequence is TGCGCCAGCAGCTTGCAGGCGGGAGACTCCGAGCAGTACTTC.

The chain has TRBV25-1 and TRBJ2-1; either TRBD1 or TRBD2 may fit D (5 bases each). The CDR3 covers 15 residues. Germline-derived CDR1 and CDR2 are MGHDK and SYGVNS. Trimming left V 4 bases short and J 1 base short, with 11 bases between. CDR3 residues: CASSARDGSYNEQFF. In nucleotides, the CDR3 is TGTGCCAGCAGTGCCCGGGACGGATCCTACAATGAGCAGTTCTTC. Looking up the rest from reference TRBV25-1 and TRBJ2-1 gives the full variable domain: EADIYQTPRYLVIGTGKKITLECSQTMGHDKMYWYQQDPGMELHLIHYSYGVNSTEKGDLSSESTVSRIRTEHFPLTLESARPSHTSQYLCASSARDGSYNEQFFGPGTRLTVL.

The chain employs TRBV15 and TRBJ2-2; possible D gene TRBD1, 6 bases. This CDR3 is built from 14 residues. Germline assignment: CDR1 LNHNV and CDR2 YYDKDF (reference sequence). The V gene lost 5 bases and the J gene lost 6 bases, with 13 bases spanning the gap. CDR3 sequence reads: CATSVRDKAGELFF. The CDR3 DNA reads TGTGCCACCAGCGTCCGGGACAAAGCCGGGGAGCTGTTTTTT.

The gene calls are TRBV6-1 and TRBJ2-7; D uncertain. This CDR3 comprises 14 residues. V lost 7 bases and J lost 0, with 13 bases in between. The V gene's germline CDR1 is MNHNS and CDR2 SASEGT. The CDR3 DNA follows: TGTGCCAGCACCCTAGGCTCCGGCTCCTACGAGCAGTACTTC. Its translation is CASTLGSGSYEQYF.

The chain uses TRBV10-3 and TRBJ1-1; possible D gene TRBD1, 6 bases. Trimming left V 10 bases short and J 3 bases short, with 18 bases between. The germline V gene has CDR1 ENHRY and CDR2 SYGVKD. The CDR3 totals 14 residues. The CDR3 nucleotides are TGTGCCACCGGGCTCGGGACATCTGACACTGAAGCTTTCTTT. This codes for CATGLGTSDTEAFF.

This clone was observed a few times. The rearrangement joins TRBV6-1 to TRBJ2-7; perhaps TRBD2 as D (5 bases). Trimming left V 0 bases short and J 8 bases short, with 14 bases between. This CDR3 comprises 14 residues. Germline CDR1 MNHNS, CDR2 SASEGT. This CDR3 is CASSEAEGSGKQYF. The CDR3 DNA sequence: TGTGCCAGCAGTGAAGCAGAAGGGTCGGGGAAGCAGTACTTC.

The table lists this clone with a few counts. As DNA, the CDR3 is TGTGCCAGCAGTGACTCGACTAGCGGAGCCAATGAGCAGTTCTTC. This translates into CASSDSTSGANEQFF. This chain uses TRBV6-4 with TRBJ2-1; 9 positions agree with TRBD2. The trim removed 0 bases at V and 6 bases at J, leaving 3 bases unmatched. CDR3 size: 15 residues. CDR1 is MRHNA and CDR2 is SNTAGT in the germline V gene.

The CDR3: CASSHGDRGTRETQYF. The CDR3 bases are TGCGCCAGCAGCCACGGGGACAGGGGAACTAGGGAGACCCAGTACTTC. The chain links TRBV5-1 to TRBJ2-5, with 10 bases lining up with TRBD1. This CDR3 is built from 16 residues. Losses at the gene ends were 4 bases for V and 5 bases for J; bases not matched to a gene: 11. Germline CDR1 reads SGHRS; CDR2 reads YFSETQ.